The 22 T cell receptor beta chains below were found in one sample sequenced in a study of spatial heterogeneity in lung cancer. Each CDR3 protein is one row after TCRdb ran MiXCR on the 5' RACE reads. The repertoire holds 35,000 to 50,000 distinct CDR3 sequences, with approximately 22% as singletons. This sample's time point: blood at routine non-recurrence follow-up after resection. The sample was PBMCs, taken at follow-up. The receptors shown here come from a female donor with early-stage non-small cell lung cancer.

This clonotype was detected only a few times. The rearrangement joins TRBV29-1 to TRBJ2-2, with TRBD1 as a possible D gene (6 bases). This CDR3 is built from 13 residues. The germline gives CDR1 SQVTM, CDR2 ANQGSEA. This CDR3 reads CTAGELDTGELFF. CDR3 DNA sequence: TGCACCGCAGGGGAATTGGACACCGGGGAGCTGTTTTTT.

This clonotype was picked up many times. V usage is TRBV6-5 and J usage is TRBJ2-3; D remains ambiguous. This CDR3 region has 14 residues. CDR1 is MNHEY, CDR2 SVGAGI, per germline. Trimming shortened V by 2 bases and J by 1 base, and 7 bases separated the two germline ends. CDR3 sequence: CASSYEVRTDTQYF. DNA for the CDR3: TGTGCCAGCAGTTACGAGGTGCGCACAGATACGCAGTATTTT.

The chain links TRBV7-9 to TRBJ1-4, with D maybe TRBD1 (6 bases). Germline V CDR1 and CDR2: SEHNR, FQNEAQ (reference sequence). The CDR3 contains 17 residues. Trimming pared 5 bases from V and 8 bases from J, leaving 24 bases between. CDR3 bases: TGTGCCAGCAGCCCCGCAAAGAATACAGGGTCGAGGGAAAAACTGTTTTTT. It specifies CASSPAKNTGSREKLFF.

In regard to this clonotype: This may arise from a read error, as a much more abundant clone is one base away. The CDR3 DNA follows: TGTGCCACCAGCAGTCAGGGGGGATCTAATGAAAAACTGTTTTTT. Residues: CATSSQGGSNEKLFF. The chain joins TRBV15 to TRBJ1-4, with 7 bases fitting TRBD1. V lost 3 bases and J lost 3; bases outside the gene matches: 4. The germline V gene has CDR1 LNHNV and CDR2 YYDKDF (reference sequence). This CDR3 has 15 residues.

This clonotype was picked up a small number of times. V gene TRBV5-1 combines with J gene TRBJ2-3; no clear D gene. Trimming took 2 bases from V and 0 from J, leaving 7 bases between them. CDR3 length: 14 amino acids. Germline CDR1 SGHRS, CDR2 YFSETQ. CDR3 amino acids: CASSLEISTDTQYF. The CDR3 nucleotides read TGCGCCAGCAGCTTAGAGATTAGCACAGATACGCAGTATTTT.

At least ten counts were recorded for this clonotype. The V and J genes are TRBV18 and TRBJ2-3; D call uncertain. Germline CDR1 KGHSH, CDR2 LQKENI. The CDR3 runs 14 residues. V was pared by 6 bases and J by 2 bases, with 12 bases between. The CDR3 DNA follows: TGTGCCAGCTCCCCGTCGGGTATCACAGATACGCAGTATTTT. It specifies CASSPSGITDTQYF.

This clonotype was seen only once. The DNA of the CDR3 is TGTGCCAGCAGTGAATGGCAGGGTGGCTACACCTTC. Translating it yields CASSEWQGGYTF. This sequence joins TRBV25-1 and TRBJ1-2, with D possibly TRBD1 on 5 matching bases. V lost 1 base to trimming and J lost 7 bases, with 7 bases between them. CDR1 and CDR2 (germline): MGHDK, SYGVNS. The CDR3 spans 12 residues.

This clonotype was seen repeatedly, ten times or more. V usage is TRBV18 and J usage is TRBJ1-5; D not resolved. The germline V gene encodes CDR1 KGHSH and CDR2 LQKENI. V lost 4 bases and J 3 bases, leaving 7 bases between the germline ends. The CDR3 length is 13 residues. The CDR3 loop is CASSLDYNQPQHF. In DNA form, the CDR3 reads TGTGCCAGCTCACTTGACTACAATCAGCCCCAGCATTTT.

This chain uses TRBV7-3 with TRBJ2-1; D is unclear. CDR1 is SGHTA, CDR2 FQGTGA, per germline. The CDR3 sequence is 12 residues long. Trimming removed 3 bases from V and 5 bases from J, with 5 bases in between. The CDR3 region is CASSLQDNEQFF. The CDR3 DNA follows: TGTGCCAGCAGCTTGCAGGACAATGAGCAGTTCTTC. The full variable domain, its missing parts supplied by reference TRBV7-3 and TRBJ2-1, is GAGVSQTPSNKVTEKGKYVELRCDPISGHTALYWYRQSLGQGPEFLIYFQGTGAADDSGLPNDRFFAVRPEGSVSTLKIQRTERGDSAVYLCASSLQDNEQFFGPGTRLTVL.

J is TRBJ2-1 and V is TRBV20-1; 10 bases map to TRBD2. The V gene end was trimmed by 6 bases and the J gene end by 10 bases; junction bases not matched to a gene: 9. CDR3 length equals 13 residues. Germline CDR1 and CDR2: DFQATT and SNEGSKA (reference sequence). CDR3 sequence reads: CSAAGGQSEEQFF. DNA of the CDR3: TGCAGTGCAGCGGGGGGGCAATCCGAGGAGCAGTTCTTC.

This clonotype was picked up a small number of times. The chain carries TRBV19 and TRBJ1-1; weak D call: TRBD1 (5 bases). V gave up 7 bases and J gave up 4 bases, with 10 bases separating them. Germline values: CDR1 LNHDA, CDR2 SQIVND (reference sequence). This CDR3 spans 12 amino acids. CDR3 in amino acids: CASTRGITEAFF. CDR3 nucleotides: TGTGCCAGTACAAGGGGCATCACTGAAGCTTTCTTT. Combining the CDR3 with reference TRBV19 and TRBJ1-1 gives the whole variable domain DGGITQSPKYLFRKEGQNVTLSCEQNLNHDAMYWYRQDPGQGLRLIYYSQIVNDFQKGDIAEGYSVSREKKESFPLTVTSAQKNPTAFYLCASTRGITEAFFGQGTRLTVV.

This clonotype was seen more than once but under ten times. This sequence joins TRBV19 and TRBJ2-3; D remains unclear. The CDR3 runs to 14 residues. The ends were cut back, 4 bases at V and 2 bases at J, with 10 bases in the middle. The germline gives CDR1 LNHDA, CDR2 SQIVND (reference sequence). CDR3 protein: CASSRLEATDTQYF. For the CDR3, the DNA is TGTGCCAGTAGTAGGCTTGAAGCCACAGATACGCAGTATTTT.

This clonotype turned up a few times. This chain links TRBV3-1 with TRBJ2-5; TRBD2 aligns across 10 bases. Germline-derived CDR1 and CDR2 are LGHDT and YNNKEL (reference sequence). V was pared by 3 bases and J by 8 bases, with 3 bases of the junction left unmatched. This CDR3 comprises 13 residues. The CDR3 region is CASSHPSGSTQYF. As DNA, the CDR3 is TGTGCCAGCAGCCACCCTAGCGGGAGCACCCAGTACTTC.

This clonotype appeared a single time. This chain connects TRBV5-6 to TRBJ2-2; a weak D match, TRBD2 (6 bases). Germline CDR1 reads SGHDT; CDR2 reads YYEEEE. V was trimmed by 2 bases and J by 6 bases, leaving 8 bases between them. The CDR3 totals 13 residues. CDR3 in amino acids: CASSLPGAGELFF. The CDR3 nucleotides are TGTGCCAGCAGCTTACCGGGGGCCGGGGAGCTGTTTTTT.

The V call is TRBV27, the J call TRBJ1-5; D is unclear. Germline CDR1 MNHEY, CDR2 SMNVEV (reference sequence). This CDR3 has 15 residues. V lost 2 bases and J lost 1, with 9 bases in between. The chain's CDR3 is CASSLDGGSNQPQHF. CDR3 coding DNA: TGTGCCAGCAGTTTAGACGGCGGGAGCAATCAGCCCCAGCATTTT.

This clonotype was found a few times. The chain links TRBV2 to TRBJ2-6, with unresolved D. From germline, CDR1 is SNHLY and CDR2 FYNNEI. The CDR3 consists of 15 residues. With 7 bases removed from V and 4 bases from J, the gap between germline ends came to 14 bases. The CDR3 DNA sequence: TGTGCCAGCAACGGTCAGGTGGGAGGGGCCAACGTCCTGACTTTC. Translation: CASNGQVGGANVLTF.

In this sample, this clonotype turned up a few times. The CDR3 DNA follows: TGTGCCAGCAGCTTACTTCCGGGGAACACCGGGGAGCTGTTTTTT. Translated: CASSLLPGNTGELFF. The rearrangement joins TRBV5-6 to TRBJ2-2; the D is unclear. This CDR3 is 15 amino acids long. V lost 2 bases and J lost 1, with 9 bases in between. Germline V CDR1 and CDR2: SGHDT, YYEEEE.

This clonotype appeared a few times. V is TRBV11-2 and J is TRBJ2-4; D not resolved. The CDR3 spans 14 residues. Trimming shortened V by 6 bases and J by 13 bases, and 22 bases separated the two germline ends. The germline V gene encodes CDR1 SGHAT and CDR2 FQNNGV. CDR3 protein: CASSQLGKGGVQYF. The CDR3 DNA follows: TGTGCCAGCAGTCAACTCGGAAAAGGCGGAGTCCAGTACTTC.

The rearrangement uses TRBV19 and TRBJ1-3; D is unclear. V dropped 6 bases and J dropped 1 base, with 10 bases sitting between them. The CDR3 contains 14 residues. CDR1 is LNHDA and CDR2 is SQIVND in the germline V gene (reference sequence). The CDR3 DNA reads TGTGCCAGTAGCAACGGGAGGTCTGGAAACACCATATATTTT. It specifies CASSNGRSGNTIYF.

This clonotype was observed a handful of times. The chain joins TRBV11-2 to TRBJ2-5; D is undetermined. V lost 3 bases and J 4 bases, leaving 15 bases between the germline ends. CDR1 is SGHAT and CDR2 is FQNNGV in the germline V gene. The CDR3 is made up of 15 amino acids. The CDR3 loop is CASSFNPRSGETQYF. The CDR3 nucleotides read TGTGCCAGCAGCTTCAATCCTAGATCAGGAGAGACCCAGTACTTC.

Many counts were recorded for this clonotype. The rearrangement uses TRBV12-3 or TRBV12-4 and TRBJ2-3, with TRBD2 matching over 10 bases. Unmatched junction bases numbered 5, after V lost 4 bases and J lost 1 base. CDR3 length: 16 residues. This chain's CDR3 is CASSSTSGYRTDTQYF. The DNA for the CDR3 is TGTGCCAGCAGTTCGACTAGCGGGTATCGCACAGATACGCAGTATTTT.

Points on this clonotype: A much larger clone differs by one base, so this may be a read error. This sequence joins TRBV5-5 and TRBJ2-3; no clear D gene. The ends were cut back, 4 bases at V and 4 bases at J, with 16 bases in the middle. This CDR3 has 15 amino acids. CDR1 SGHKS and CDR2 YYEKEE come from the germline V gene (reference sequence). The CDR3 coding sequence is TGTGCCAGCAGCCGAGGAGTAACCGGGCCAGATACGCAGTATTTT. This encodes CASSRGVTGPDTQYF.